Presented here are 25 T cell receptor beta chains from one specimen sequenced in a study of circulating and synovial CD4+ cells in juvenile arthritis. The method was immunoSEQ multiplex PCR; TCRdb's version includes in-frame clones alone and lacks a portion of them. Of some 16,000 clones listed, about 93% were seen once; the top ten hold less than 0.9%. Sample: CD4+ T cells from blood. All receptors come from a human donor with juvenile idiopathic arthritis.

V is TRBV2 and J is TRBJ1-5; D is possibly TRBD1 (6 bases). The germline V gene has CDR1 SNHLY and CDR2 FYNNEI. This CDR3 is built from 15 residues. Trimming removed 6 bases at V and 1 base at J, with 13 bases between. The CDR3 spells CASSDLRGSNQPQHF. The CDR3, as DNA: TGTGCCAGCAGCGATCTTAGGGGGAGCAATCAGCCCCAGCATTTT.

This clone was seen just once. Compared with germline, one end of the junction differs, possibly owing to a read error. The chain employs TRBV7-7 and TRBJ2-2; D remains ambiguous. The length of the CDR3 is 14 residues. Germline V gene data show CDR1 as SSHAT and CDR2 as FNYEAQ (reference sequence). CDR3 nucleotides: TGTGCTAGCAGCTCTCTAGCGAACACCGGGGAGCTGTTTTTT. Amino acid sequence: CASSSLANTGELFF.

The chain joins TRBV6-6 to TRBJ2-5, with D possibly TRBD2 on 6 matching bases. Looked up from germline, CDR1 is MNHNY and CDR2 is SVGAGI (reference sequence). Trimming took 2 bases from V and 2 from J, leaving 9 bases between them. The CDR3 is 14 residues long. The CDR3 sequence is CASSYPGVQETQYF. The CDR3 DNA sequence: TGTGCCAGCAGTTACCCGGGGGTACAAGAGACCCAGTACTTC.

This chain connects TRBV7-6 to TRBJ2-7, with 11 nucleotides matching TRBD1. The CDR3 is 16 residues long. The V gene's germline CDR1 is SGHVS and CDR2 FNYEAQ. V lost 1 base, J lost 5 bases, and 7 bases stayed unmatched. CDR3 loop: CASSLGPGTGGHEQYF. As DNA, the CDR3 is TGTGCCAGCAGCTTAGGGCCAGGGACAGGGGGACACGAGCAGTACTTC.

This chain uses TRBV2 with TRBJ2-3, with a tentative D call TRBD2 (5 bases). V was clipped by 8 bases and J by 0 bases, with 15 bases between them. The germline V gene has CDR1 SNHLY and CDR2 FYNNEI. CDR3 length: 15 amino acids. The CDR3 coding sequence is TGTGCCAGCTCTGTGGGGAGAGGAAGCACAGATACGCAGTATTTT. It encodes CASSVGRGSTDTQYF.

This clone was seen a handful of times. The chain links TRBV2 to TRBJ2-3; 8 bases are shared with TRBD1. V shed 4 bases, J shed 4 bases, and the junction held 4 bases outside the gene matches. The length of the CDR3 is 14 residues. From germline, CDR1 is SNHLY and CDR2 FYNNEI. The CDR3 nucleotides are TGTGCCAGCAGTGTCGACAGGGGACCAGATACGCAGTATTTT. As protein: CASSVDRGPDTQYF.

This chain links TRBV11-2 with TRBJ2-1; D is uncertain. The CDR3 runs to 12 residues. Germline loops: CDR1 SGHAT, CDR2 FQNNGV. V dropped 5 bases and J dropped 10 bases, with 12 bases sitting between them. The chain's CDR3 is CASSPGWQEQFF. The CDR3 nucleotides are TGTGCCAGCAGCCCCGGGTGGCAGGAGCAGTTCTTC.

The V and J genes are TRBV19 and TRBJ1-4; 9 bases are a match to TRBD1. The CDR3 length is 15 residues. CDR1 LNHDA and CDR2 SQIVND come from the germline V gene (reference sequence). The junction had 7 bases not matched to a gene; V was cut back by 6 bases and J by 5 bases. CDR3 sequence reads: CASSTQGAQNEKLFF. CDR3 bases: TGTGCCAGTAGCACACAGGGGGCGCAAAATGAAAAACTGTTTTTT.

The chain combines TRBV15 with TRBJ2-5; 14 nucleotides match TRBD2. This CDR3 region has 17 residues. Germline loops: CDR1 LNHNV, CDR2 YYDKDF (reference sequence). With V trimmed by 6 bases and J by 2 bases, 8 bases remained unmatched. Here the CDR3 reads CATRDGLAGGLQETQYF. The CDR3 DNA follows: TGTGCCACCAGGGACGGACTAGCGGGAGGACTACAAGAGACCCAGTACTTC.

V and J are TRBV2 and TRBJ2-5; maybe TRBD1 (6 bases). Trimming shortened V by 8 bases and J by 4 bases, and 17 bases separated the two germline ends. The CDR3 runs 14 residues. Germline CDR1 and CDR2: SNHLY and FYNNEI. The CDR3 sequence is CASSRTALSETQYF. The CDR3 region has the DNA TGTGCCAGCTCCCGGACAGCGCTCTCAGAGACCCAGTACTTC. The whole variable domain, remainder taken from reference TRBV2 and TRBJ2-5, is EPEVTQTPSHQVTQMGQEVILRCVPISNHLYFYWYRQILGQKVEFLVSFYNNEISEKSEIFDDQFSVERPDGSNFTLKIRSTKLEDSAMYFCASSRTALSETQYFGPGTRLLVL.

The V gene is TRBV7-8, the J gene TRBJ2-7; D is ambiguous. Germline lookup yields CDR1 SGHVS and CDR2 FQNEAQ. With 5 bases removed from V and 1 base from J, the gap between germline ends came to 3 bases. The CDR3 runs to 11 residues. The CDR3 reads CASSPSYEQYF. DNA for the CDR3: TGTGCCAGCAGCCCTTCCTACGAGCAGTACTTC.

This rearrangement joins TRBV9 to TRBJ2-3; possibly TRBD2 for D (5 bases). The CDR3 extends over 13 amino acids. CDR1 and CDR2 (germline): SGDLS, YYNGEE. Trimming took 2 bases from V and 1 from J, leaving 5 bases between them. The CDR3 DNA is TGTGCCAGCAGCGTCGGGGGCACAGATACGCAGTATTTT. Amino acids: CASSVGGTDTQYF.

The chain joins TRBV5-1 to TRBJ2-3, with TRBD2 matching 15 bases. The CDR3 totals 18 residues. After removal of 5 bases from V and 5 bases from J, the junction contained 12 bases not matched to a gene. CDR1 and CDR2 (germline): SGHRS, YFSETQ. The CDR3 is CASSLTGTSGGPGDTQYF. The CDR3 DNA follows: TGCGCCAGCAGTTTAACAGGGACTAGCGGGGGGCCGGGAGATACGCAGTATTTT. Based on the CDR3 plus reference TRBV5-1 and TRBJ2-3, the full variable domain is KAGVTQTPRYLIKTRGQQVTLSCSPISGHRSVSWYQQTPGQGLQFLFEYFSETQRNKGNFPGRFSGRQFSNSRSEMNVSTLELGDSALYLCASSLTGTSGGPGDTQYFGPGTRLTVL.

The rearrangement uses TRBV7-9 and TRBJ1-2, with a tentative D call TRBD1 (6 bases). V was trimmed by 5 bases and J by 8 bases, leaving 24 bases between them. Looked up from germline, CDR1 is SEHNR and CDR2 is FQNEAQ (reference sequence). The CDR3 has 16 residues. CDR3 coding DNA: TGTGCCAGCAGCCCACCCACAGGGACGTATGGTGTAGGCTACACCTTC. As protein: CASSPPTGTYGVGYTF.

On this clone itself: Other DNA sequences of this sample code for an identical CDR3. The genes are TRBV5-4 and TRBJ2-5, with a tentative D call TRBD2 (6 bases). V was pared by 4 bases and J by 2 bases, with 12 bases between. Germline CDR1 and CDR2: SGHNT and YYREEE (reference sequence). The CDR3 totals 14 residues. The chain's CDR3 is CASSMGLYQETQYF. In nucleotides, the CDR3 is TGTGCCAGCAGCATGGGACTTTATCAAGAGACCCAGTACTTC.

The chain carries TRBV27 and TRBJ1-1; 7 bases fit TRBD1. Germline V CDR1 and CDR2: MNHEY, SMNVEV (reference sequence). CDR3 length: 14 residues. The V gene end was trimmed by 2 bases and the J gene end by 1 base; junction bases not matched to a gene: 1. CDR3 DNA sequence: TGTGCCAGCAGTTTAAACAGGGGGAACACTGAAGCTTTCTTT. Its protein is CASSLNRGNTEAFF.

The genes are TRBV7-9 and TRBJ2-2; D is ambiguous. Trimming removed 2 bases from V and 5 bases from J, with 9 bases in between. The CDR3 has 14 residues. Germline V gene data show CDR1 as SEHNR and CDR2 as FQNEAQ (reference sequence). DNA of the CDR3: TGTGCCAGCAGCTTACGGTCTACGACCGGGGAGCTGTTTTTT. Amino acids: CASSLRSTTGELFF. The complete variable domain, with remaining parts taken from reference TRBV7-9 and TRBJ2-2, reads DTGVSQNPRHKITKRGQNVTFRCDPISEHNRLYWYRQTLGQGPEFLTYFQNEAQLEKSRLLSDRFSAERPKGSFSTLEIQRTEQGDSAMYLCASSLRSTTGELFFGEGSRLTVL.

The chain links TRBV12-2 to TRBJ2-7; the listed D gene, TRBD2, was not tested against the DNA. TRBV12-2 is a pseudogene. The CDR3 consists of 15 residues. The CDR3 coding sequence is TGTGCAAGTCGCCCAGCCCACGTAGCCCCCTACGAGCAGTACTTC. As protein: CASRPAHVAPYEQYF.

V is TRBV5-4 and J is TRBJ1-1; D may be TRBD1 (5 bases). CDR3 size: 14 residues. The V gene's germline CDR1 is SGHNT and CDR2 YYREEE (reference sequence). V dropped 2 bases and J dropped 4 bases, with 12 bases sitting between them. This chain's CDR3 is CASSLSQGGTEAFF. The DNA for the CDR3 is TGTGCCAGCAGCTTATCTCAGGGTGGCACTGAAGCTTTCTTT. Filled out from reference TRBV5-4 and TRBJ1-1, the complete variable domain reads ETGVTQSPTHLIKTRGQQVTLRCSSQSGHNTVSWYQQALGQGPQFIFQYYREEENGRGNFPPRFSGLQFPNYSSELNVNALELDDSALYLCASSLSQGGTEAFFGQGTRLTVV.

In its sample, this clone was seen a few times. The chain is built from TRBV4-3 and TRBJ2-7, with 13 positions matching TRBD2. In germline, CDR1 is LGHNA, CDR2 YSLEER. The CDR3 spans 17 residues. V shed 0 bases, J shed 7 bases, and the junction held 9 bases outside the gene matches. CDR3 nucleotide sequence: TGCGCCAGCAGCCAAGATTGGGGACTAGCGGGACTCGGAGAGCAGTACTTC. Translating it yields CASSQDWGLAGLGEQYF.

The rearrangement joins TRBV30 to TRBJ1-1; D might be TRBD1 (5 bases). The CDR3 runs 13 residues. Germline CDR1 reads GTSNPN; CDR2 reads SVGIG (reference sequence). V was shortened by 5 bases and J by 6 bases, with 16 bases between the two germline ends. Here the CDR3 DNA reads TGTGCCTGGGCTCAAGGCAGGGTAGCTGAAGCTTTCTTT. Translated: CAWAQGRVAEAFF.

This clone has a single count. V and J are TRBV25-1 and TRBJ2-3, with TRBD1 matching over 7 bases. From germline, CDR1 is MGHDK and CDR2 SYGVNS. Trimming removed 7 bases from V and 2 bases from J; junction bases left unmatched: 6. The CDR3 totals 14 residues. CDR3 bases: TGTGCCAGCACGACAGGGACCCCCACAGATACGCAGTATTTT. It specifies CASTTGTPTDTQYF. Drawing the rest from reference TRBV25-1 and TRBJ2-3, the complete variable domain is EADIYQTPRYLVIGTGKKITLECSQTMGHDKMYWYQQDPGMELHLIHYSYGVNSTEKGDLSSESTVSRIRTEHFPLTLESARPSHTSQYLCASTTGTPTDTQYFGPGTRLTVL.

This chain joins TRBV2 and TRBJ1-2; TRBD1 might be the D (6 bases). CDR3 length: 16 amino acids. Germline V gene data show CDR1 as SNHLY and CDR2 as FYNNEI. V dropped 4 bases and J dropped 0 bases, with 15 bases sitting between them. The CDR3 DNA reads TGTGCCAGCAGTGGTCCGACAGGACAAGCTAACTATGGCTACACCTTC. It yields the protein CASSGPTGQANYGYTF.

The count of this clone is one. J is TRBJ2-1 and V is TRBV9; 11 positions agree with TRBD2. V lost 4 bases and J lost 8; bases outside the gene matches: 8. Germline V lookup: CDR1 SGDLS, CDR2 YYNGEE. This CDR3 has 15 residues. The CDR3 loop is CASSLTSGSIYEQFF. DNA for the CDR3: TGTGCCAGCAGCCTCACTAGCGGGAGTATCTATGAGCAGTTCTTC.

This chain uses TRBV2 with TRBJ1-1, with TRBD1 matching 7 bases. This CDR3 contains 14 residues. Looked up from germline, CDR1 is SNHLY and CDR2 is FYNNEI. Trimming at V came to 6 bases and at J to 4 bases, leaving 8 bases not matched to a gene. The CDR3 sequence: CASRRQGPITEAFF. For the CDR3, the DNA is TGTGCCAGCAGGCGACAGGGCCCCATCACTGAAGCTTTCTTT. Drawing the rest from reference TRBV2 and TRBJ1-1, the complete variable domain is EPEVTQTPSHQVTQMGQEVILRCVPISNHLYFYWYRQILGQKVEFLVSFYNNEISEKSEIFDDQFSVERPDGSNFTLKIRSTKLEDSAMYFCASRRQGPITEAFFGQGTRLTVV.